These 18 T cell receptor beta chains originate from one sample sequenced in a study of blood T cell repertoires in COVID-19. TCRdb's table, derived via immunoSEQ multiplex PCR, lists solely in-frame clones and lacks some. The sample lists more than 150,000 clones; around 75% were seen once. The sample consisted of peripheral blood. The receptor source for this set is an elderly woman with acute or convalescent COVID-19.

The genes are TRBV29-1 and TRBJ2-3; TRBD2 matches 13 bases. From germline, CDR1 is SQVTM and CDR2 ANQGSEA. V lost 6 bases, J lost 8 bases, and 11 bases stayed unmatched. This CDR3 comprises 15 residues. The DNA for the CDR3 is TGCAGCGTCCTCCCGGGACTAGCGGGACGTGGTACGCAGTATTTT. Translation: CSVLPGLAGRGTQYF.

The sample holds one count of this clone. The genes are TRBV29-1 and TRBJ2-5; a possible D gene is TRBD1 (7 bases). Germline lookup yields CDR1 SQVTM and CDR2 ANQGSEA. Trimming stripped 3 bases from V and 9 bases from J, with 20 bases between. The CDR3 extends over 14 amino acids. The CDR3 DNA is TGCAGCGTTGATTCCCGGACAGGTACGGGGGCCCAGTACTTC. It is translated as CSVDSRTGTGAQYF.

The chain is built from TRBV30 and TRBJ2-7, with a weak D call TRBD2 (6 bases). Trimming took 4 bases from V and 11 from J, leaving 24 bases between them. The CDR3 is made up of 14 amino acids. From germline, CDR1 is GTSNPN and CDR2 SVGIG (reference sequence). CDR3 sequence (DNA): TGTGCCTGGACCCCCAAGGAGGCAGGGCGGGGAGAGTACTTC. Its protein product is CAWTPKEAGRGEYF.

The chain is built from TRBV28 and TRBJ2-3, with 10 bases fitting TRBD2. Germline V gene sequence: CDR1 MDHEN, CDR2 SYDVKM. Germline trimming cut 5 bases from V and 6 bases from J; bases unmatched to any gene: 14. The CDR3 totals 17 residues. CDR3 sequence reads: CASSLAGSGRAADTQYF. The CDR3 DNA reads TGTGCCAGCAGTCTTGCCGGGAGCGGGAGGGCCGCGGATACGCAGTATTTT. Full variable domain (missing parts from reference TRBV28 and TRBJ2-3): DVKVTQSSRYLVKRTGEKVFLECVQDMDHENMFWYRQDPGLGLRLIYFSYDVKMKEKGDIPEGYSVSREKKERFSLILESASTNQTSMYLCASSLAGSGRAADTQYFGPGTRLTVL.

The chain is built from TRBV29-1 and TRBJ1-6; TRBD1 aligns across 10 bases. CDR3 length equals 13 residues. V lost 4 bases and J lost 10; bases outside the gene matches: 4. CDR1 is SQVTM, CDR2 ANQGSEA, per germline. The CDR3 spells CSVAETGGSPLHF. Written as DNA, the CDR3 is TGCAGCGTTGCAGAGACAGGGGGCTCACCCCTCCACTTT.

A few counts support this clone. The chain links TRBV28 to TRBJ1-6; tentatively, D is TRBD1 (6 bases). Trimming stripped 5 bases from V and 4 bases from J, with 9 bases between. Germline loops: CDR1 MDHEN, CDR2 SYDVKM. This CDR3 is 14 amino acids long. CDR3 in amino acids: CASSATGYNSPLHF. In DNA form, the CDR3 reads TGTGCCAGCAGTGCGACAGGATATAATTCACCCCTCCACTTT.

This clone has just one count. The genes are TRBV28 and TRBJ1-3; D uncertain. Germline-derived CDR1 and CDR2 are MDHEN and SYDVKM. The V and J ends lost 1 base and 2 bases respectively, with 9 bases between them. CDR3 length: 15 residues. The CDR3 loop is CASSLLSRAGNTIYF. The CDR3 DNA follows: TGTGCCAGCAGTTTATTATCCCGAGCTGGAAACACCATATATTTT. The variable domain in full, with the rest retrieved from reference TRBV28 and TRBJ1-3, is DVKVTQSSRYLVKRTGEKVFLECVQDMDHENMFWYRQDPGLGLRLIYFSYDVKMKEKGDIPEGYSVSREKKERFSLILESASTNQTSMYLCASSLLSRAGNTIYFGEGSWLTVV.

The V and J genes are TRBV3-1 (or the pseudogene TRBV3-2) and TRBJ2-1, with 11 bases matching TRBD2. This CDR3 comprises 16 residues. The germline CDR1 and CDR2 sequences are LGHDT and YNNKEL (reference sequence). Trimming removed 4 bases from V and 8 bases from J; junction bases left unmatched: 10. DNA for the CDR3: TGTGCCAGCAGCCCCCCCTTTAGCGGGGGGGCCGATGAGCAGTTCTTC. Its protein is CASSPPFSGGADEQFF.

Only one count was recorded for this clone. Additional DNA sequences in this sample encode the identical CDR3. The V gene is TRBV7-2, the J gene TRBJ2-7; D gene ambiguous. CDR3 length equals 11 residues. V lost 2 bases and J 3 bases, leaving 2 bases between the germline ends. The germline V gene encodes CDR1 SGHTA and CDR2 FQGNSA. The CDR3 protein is CASSLRYEQYF. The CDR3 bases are TGTGCCAGCAGCTTACGCTACGAGCAGTACTTC.

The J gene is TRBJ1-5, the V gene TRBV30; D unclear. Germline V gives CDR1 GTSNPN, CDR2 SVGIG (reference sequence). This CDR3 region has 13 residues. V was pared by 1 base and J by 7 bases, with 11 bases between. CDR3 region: CAWSGQQEQPQHF. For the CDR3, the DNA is TGTGCCTGGAGTGGTCAGCAGGAACAGCCCCAGCATTTT. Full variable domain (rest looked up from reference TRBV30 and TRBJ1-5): SQTIHQWPATLVQPVGSPLSLECTVEGTSNPNLYWYRQAAGRGLQLLFYSVGIGQISSEVPQNLSASRPQDRQFILSSKKLLLSDSGFYLCAWSGQQEQPQHFGDGTRLSIL.

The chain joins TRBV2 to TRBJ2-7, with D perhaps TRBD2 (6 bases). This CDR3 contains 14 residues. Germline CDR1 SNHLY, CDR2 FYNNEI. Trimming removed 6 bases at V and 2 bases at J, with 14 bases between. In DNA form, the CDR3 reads TGTGCCAGCAGGCTGAGGGAGGATCCCTACGAGCAGTACTTC. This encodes CASRLREDPYEQYF.

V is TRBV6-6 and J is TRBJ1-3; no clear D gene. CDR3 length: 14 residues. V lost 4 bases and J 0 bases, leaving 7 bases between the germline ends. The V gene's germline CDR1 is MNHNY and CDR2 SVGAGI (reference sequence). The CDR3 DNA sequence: TGTGCCAGCAGTTTTATGAGCTCTGGAAACACCATATATTTT. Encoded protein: CASSFMSSGNTIYF.

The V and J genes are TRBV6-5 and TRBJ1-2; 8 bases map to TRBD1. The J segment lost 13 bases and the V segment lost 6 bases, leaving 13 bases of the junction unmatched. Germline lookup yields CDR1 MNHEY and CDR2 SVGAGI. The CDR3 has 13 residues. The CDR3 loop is CASRRGQDSRSTF. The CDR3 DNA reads TGTGCCAGCAGGAGGGGACAGGACTCCCGCTCCACCTTC.

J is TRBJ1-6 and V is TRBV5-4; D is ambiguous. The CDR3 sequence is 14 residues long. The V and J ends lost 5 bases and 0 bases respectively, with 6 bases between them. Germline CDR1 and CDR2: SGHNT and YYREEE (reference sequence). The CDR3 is CASSWSSYNSPLHF. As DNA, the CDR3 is TGTGCCAGCAGTTGGAGCTCCTATAATTCACCCCTCCACTTT.

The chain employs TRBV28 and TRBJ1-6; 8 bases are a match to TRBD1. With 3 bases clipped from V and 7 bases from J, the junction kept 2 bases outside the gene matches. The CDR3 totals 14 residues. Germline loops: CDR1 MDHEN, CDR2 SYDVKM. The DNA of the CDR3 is TGTGCCAGCAGTTTCAGGGGGCGGAATTCACCCCTCCACTTT. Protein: CASSFRGRNSPLHF.

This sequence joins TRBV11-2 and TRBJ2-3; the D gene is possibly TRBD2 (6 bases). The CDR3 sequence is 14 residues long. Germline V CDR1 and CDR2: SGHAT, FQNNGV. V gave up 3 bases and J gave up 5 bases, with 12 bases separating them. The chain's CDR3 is CASSFGGSGDTQYF. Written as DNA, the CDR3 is TGTGCCAGCAGCTTTGGGGGGTCAGGAGATACGCAGTATTTT.

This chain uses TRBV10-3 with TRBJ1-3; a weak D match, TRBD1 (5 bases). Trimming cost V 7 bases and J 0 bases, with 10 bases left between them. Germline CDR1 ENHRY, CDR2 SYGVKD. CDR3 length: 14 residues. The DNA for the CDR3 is TGTGCCATCAATCGACAGAACTCTGGAAACACCATATATTTT. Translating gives CAINRQNSGNTIYF.

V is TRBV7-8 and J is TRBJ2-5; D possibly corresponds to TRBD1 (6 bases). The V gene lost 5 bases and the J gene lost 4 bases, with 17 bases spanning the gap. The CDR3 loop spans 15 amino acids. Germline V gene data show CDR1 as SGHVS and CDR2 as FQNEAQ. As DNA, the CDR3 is TGTGCCAGCAGCGATCAGGGGATGGTAAGAGAGACCCAGTACTTC. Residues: CASSDQGMVRETQYF.